The 24 T cell receptor beta chains below were found in one sample sequenced in a study of CD8+ T cells in alopecia areata. Extracted RNA was reverse transcribed, and the resulting cDNA served as sequencing template. Using immunoSEQ multiplex PCR, the repertoire was profiled, and TCRdb retains in-frame clones only, with some absent. Found here are about 150,000 clones, 45% to 55% of them singletons; the top ten hold 19%. Sample: CD8+ T cells sorted from blood, taken at week 0. The receptors stem from a human donor with alopecia areata.

The chain carries TRBV29-1 and TRBJ2-3; 11 bases line up with TRBD2. This CDR3 region has 14 residues. J gave up 4 bases and V 3 bases, and 3 bases lay outside the gene matches. Germline V lookup: CDR1 SQVTM, CDR2 ANQGSEA. CDR3 sequence: CSVEGLADSDTQYF. CDR3 bases: TGCAGCGTTGAGGGACTAGCGGACTCAGATACGCAGTATTTT.

This chain uses TRBV15 with TRBJ2-6, with D tentatively TRBD2 (5 bases). This CDR3 is 15 amino acids long. V dropped 3 bases and J dropped 1 base, with 7 bases sitting between them. Germline CDR1 and CDR2: LNHNV and YYDKDF (reference sequence). CDR3 coding DNA: TGTGCCACCAGCAGCGGGGTGTCTGGGGCCAACGTCCTGACTTTC. Translation gives CATSSGVSGANVLTF. Full variable domain (missing parts from reference TRBV15 and TRBJ2-6): DAMVIQNPRYQVTQFGKPVTLSCSQTLNHNVMYWYQQKSSQAPKLLFHYYDKDFNNEADTPDNFQSRRPNTSFCFLDIRSPGLGDTAMYLCATSSGVSGANVLTFGAGSRLTVL.

The chain links TRBV7-3 to TRBJ2-3; weak D call: TRBD1 (6 bases). There are 15 residues in the CDR3. V shed 4 bases and J shed 4 bases, with 15 bases lying between them. Germline lookup yields CDR1 SGHTA and CDR2 FQGTGA. DNA for the CDR3: TGTGCCAGCAGCTCCACAGGGTCTAGGGCAGATACGCAGTATTTT. The encoded protein is CASSSTGSRADTQYF.

This chain joins TRBV29-1 and TRBJ2-7; 11 bases line up with TRBD2. CDR1 SQVTM and CDR2 ANQGSEA come from the germline V gene. CDR3 length equals 14 residues. The trim removed 4 bases at V and 7 bases at J, leaving 9 bases unmatched. CDR3 loop: CSVGTSGSLAEQYF. The CDR3 DNA reads TGCAGCGTTGGGACTAGCGGGTCGCTCGCTGAGCAGTACTTC.

This clone was seen more than once but under ten times. The J gene is TRBJ2-2, the V gene TRBV6-6; no definite D call. Trimming removed 2 bases at V and 4 bases at J, with 8 bases between. Looked up from germline, CDR1 is MNHNY and CDR2 is SVGAGI (reference sequence). CDR3 length: 14 amino acids. CDR3 DNA sequence: TGTGCCAGCAGTTACGGTTGGGGCACCGGGGAGCTGTTTTTT. It specifies CASSYGWGTGELFF.

The gene calls are TRBV6-1 and TRBJ1-2; the D gene is possibly TRBD1 (5 bases). Germline V CDR1 and CDR2: MNHNS, SASEGT. With 7 bases removed from V and 3 bases from J, the gap between germline ends came to 9 bases. The CDR3 has 12 amino acids. For the CDR3, the DNA is TGTGCCAGCATGGGGACGCACTATGGCTACACCTTC. This sequence encodes CASMGTHYGYTF.

The chain employs TRBV11-2 and TRBJ2-5; tentatively, D is TRBD1 (5 bases). CDR1 and CDR2 (germline): SGHAT, FQNNGV. The ends were cut back, 1 base at V and 5 bases at J, with 11 bases in the middle. CDR3 size: 14 residues. This CDR3 is CASSLGAGRETQYF. CDR3 in DNA: TGTGCCAGCAGCTTAGGCGCAGGGCGGGAGACCCAGTACTTC.

This chain connects TRBV5-6 to TRBJ2-2; 8 nucleotides align to TRBD2. The CDR3 has 18 residues. CDR1 is SGHDT and CDR2 is YYEEEE in the germline V gene. Unmatched junction bases numbered 8, after V lost 0 bases and J lost 1 base. The CDR3 spells CASSLVGSGGVNTGELFF. CDR3 nucleotides: TGTGCCAGCAGCTTGGTCGGCAGCGGGGGCGTGAACACCGGGGAGCTGTTTTTT.

The gene calls are TRBV30 and TRBJ2-2; D might be TRBD1 (5 bases). CDR3 length equals 13 residues. The V end lost 1 base, the J end lost 7 bases, and 10 bases lay between the germline ends. Germline CDR1 and CDR2: GTSNPN and SVGIG (reference sequence). CDR3 region: CAWSAGSGGELFF. CDR3 nucleotides: TGTGCCTGGAGTGCAGGGTCTGGCGGGGAGCTGTTTTTT. Full variable domain (rest looked up from reference TRBV30 and TRBJ2-2): SQTIHQWPATLVQPVGSPLSLECTVEGTSNPNLYWYRQAAGRGLQLLFYSVGIGQISSEVPQNLSASRPQDRQFILSSKKLLLSDSGFYLCAWSAGSGGELFFGEGSRLTVL.

This clone has a handful of counts. The chain uses TRBV11-3 and TRBJ2-1; D not resolved. The germline CDR1 and CDR2 sequences are SGHNT and YENEEA. This CDR3 contains 16 residues. Trimming took off 5 bases at V and 5 bases at J, with 19 bases between the two ends. CDR3 nucleotides: TGTGCCAGCAGCCCACTCCAGGCACCTTTAGACAATGAGCAGTTCTTC. This encodes CASSPLQAPLDNEQFF.

The CDR3 DNA reads as TGCGCCAGCAGCTTGGGACTAGCGGGGGACGAGCAGTACTTC. Protein product: CASSLGLAGDEQYF. The V and J genes are TRBV5-1 and TRBJ2-7; 12 bases are a match to TRBD2. Looked up from germline, CDR1 is SGHRS and CDR2 is YFSETQ. CDR3 length equals 14 residues. V dropped 0 bases and J dropped 5; count of bases not matched to a gene: 0. The full variable domain, completed using reference TRBV5-1 and TRBJ2-7, is KAGVTQTPRYLIKTRGQQVTLSCSPISGHRSVSWYQQTPGQGLQFLFEYFSETQRNKGNFPGRFSGRQFSNSRSEMNVSTLELGDSALYLCASSLGLAGDEQYFGPGTRLTVT.

The chain recombines TRBV27 with TRBJ1-2, with TRBD1 matching over 9 bases. Germline V gene lookup returns CDR1 MNHEY and CDR2 SMNVEV (reference sequence). The length of the CDR3 is 16 residues. Trimming took 5 bases from V and 8 from J; bases not matched to a gene: 15. The CDR3 nucleotides read TGTGCCAGCAGTCTGACAGGGGGTGGCGTAACTCCCGGCTACACCTTC. It codes for CASSLTGGGVTPGYTF.

The V call is TRBV5-6, the J call TRBJ1-1; D call uncertain. This CDR3 spans 14 amino acids. The germline CDR1 and CDR2 sequences are SGHDT and YYEEEE. V was clipped by 4 bases and J by 4 bases, with 14 bases between them. The CDR3 loop is CASSAGVVITEAFF. The CDR3 DNA reads TGTGCCAGCAGCGCGGGAGTGGTCATCACTGAAGCTTTCTTT.

This chain connects TRBV30 to TRBJ1-1; D is undetermined. CDR1 is GTSNPN and CDR2 is SVGIG in the germline V gene (reference sequence). The CDR3 spans 14 residues. Deletions cut 4 bases from V and 4 bases from J, with 16 bases between. The CDR3 loop is CAWTVASLGTEAFF. CDR3 coding DNA: TGTGCCTGGACTGTAGCCTCTCTGGGCACTGAAGCTTTCTTT.

V and J are TRBV30 and TRBJ2-7, with 9 bases lining up with TRBD1. The J segment lost 3 bases and the V segment lost 8 bases, leaving 11 bases of the junction unmatched. The CDR3 length is 14 residues. Germline-derived CDR1 and CDR2 are GTSNPN and SVGIG (reference sequence). Written as DNA, the CDR3 is TGTGCCGTACAGTTTTTGGACAGGGGCTACGAGCAGTACTTC. This codes for CAVQFLDRGYEQYF. Together with reference TRBV30 and TRBJ2-7, the CDR3 gives the full variable domain: SQTIHQWPATLVQPVGSPLSLECTVEGTSNPNLYWYRQAAGRGLQLLFYSVGIGQISSEVPQNLSASRPQDRQFILSSKKLLLSDSGFYLCAVQFLDRGYEQYFGPGTRLTVT.

This clone was detected only a few times. CDR3 sequence reads: CSVYGAGGSNEQFF. The CDR3 DNA reads TGCAGCGTTTACGGAGCGGGGGGCTCCAATGAGCAGTTCTTC. The gene calls are TRBV29-1 and TRBJ2-1; 9 nucleotides line up with TRBD2. From germline, CDR1 is SQVTM and CDR2 ANQGSEA. CDR3 length: 14 residues. Losses at the gene ends were 5 bases for V and 6 bases for J; bases not matched to a gene: 8.

V gene TRBV29-1 combines with J gene TRBJ1-1; D is ambiguous. CDR3 size: 11 residues. V shed 5 bases and J shed 6 bases, with 10 bases lying between them. Germline-derived CDR1 and CDR2 are SQVTM and ANQGSEA. CDR3 protein: CSVWVGAEAFF. DNA of the CDR3: TGCAGCGTTTGGGTAGGCGCTGAAGCTTTCTTT.

The chain uses TRBV6-5 and TRBJ2-2; TRBD1 aligns across 7 bases. Germline lookup yields CDR1 MNHEY and CDR2 SVGAGI. CDR3 size: 15 residues. V lost 5 bases to trimming and J lost 5 bases; unmatched junction nucleotides: 8. The CDR3 DNA reads as TGTGCCAGCAGTGCTGACAGGGTGTGGACCGGGGAGCTGTTTTTT. Residues: CASSADRVWTGELFF.

V is TRBV5-6 and J is TRBJ2-1; 8 bases are a match to TRBD2. CDR3 length equals 14 residues. Looked up from germline, CDR1 is SGHDT and CDR2 is YYEEEE. Unmatched junction bases numbered 9, after V lost 6 bases and J lost 7 bases. The CDR3 DNA sequence: TGTGCCAGCACCTTACCCATAGCGGGGAATGAGCAGTTCTTC. It translates to CASTLPIAGNEQFF.

This chain connects TRBV30 to TRBJ1-5; tentatively, D is TRBD1 (6 bases). Looked up from germline, CDR1 is GTSNPN and CDR2 is SVGIG (reference sequence). CDR3 length equals 14 residues. Trimming cost V 2 bases and J 3 bases, with 11 bases left between them. In DNA form, the CDR3 reads TGTGCCTGGAGTCCTCAGGGGATCAATCAGCCCCAGCATTTT. Amino acids: CAWSPQGINQPQHF.

V is TRBV2 and J is TRBJ1-3; D not resolved. The CDR3 consists of 16 residues. Per the germline V gene, CDR1 is SNHLY and CDR2 is FYNNEI. V was clipped by 0 bases and J by 4 bases, with 13 bases between them. This CDR3 is CASSEALPELGNTIYF. For the CDR3, the DNA is TGTGCCAGCAGTGAAGCGCTTCCAGAATTGGGAAACACCATATATTTT.

V and J are TRBV9 and TRBJ2-2; D may be TRBD1 (5 bases). V was clipped by 3 bases and J by 0 bases, with 12 bases between them. The length of the CDR3 is 16 residues. Germline CDR1 SGDLS, CDR2 YYNGEE. CDR3 sequence reads: CASSALVGANTGELFF. The CDR3 DNA reads as TGTGCCAGCAGCGCCTTAGTAGGGGCGAACACCGGGGAGCTGTTTTTT. Using reference TRBV9 and TRBJ2-2 for the parts outside the CDR3, the full variable domain is DSGVTQTPKHLITATGQRVTLRCSPRSGDLSVYWYQQSLDQGLQFLIQYYNGEERAKGNILERFSAQQFPDLHSELNLSSLELGDSALYFCASSALVGANTGELFFGEGSRLTVL.

This chain uses TRBV15 with TRBJ1-1; tentatively, D is TRBD1 (6 bases). CDR1 and CDR2 (germline): LNHNV, YYDKDF (reference sequence). The CDR3 loop spans 13 amino acids. V dropped 5 bases and J dropped 8 bases, with 15 bases sitting between them. The CDR3 is CATSPRDTIEAFF. The CDR3 region has the DNA TGTGCCACCAGCCCGCGGGACACCATAGAAGCTTTCTTT.

V and J are TRBV7-9 and TRBJ2-5; the D gene is possibly TRBD2 (5 bases). The germline V and J ends were trimmed by 1 base and 1 base, with 10 bases remaining between them. In germline, CDR1 is SEHNR, CDR2 FQNEAQ (reference sequence). The CDR3 has 15 residues. The CDR3 nucleotides are TGTGCCAGCAGCTTAGGGAGGCCTACCCAAGAGACCCAGTACTTC. As protein: CASSLGRPTQETQYF.